Presented here are 5 T cell receptor beta chains from one specimen sequenced in a study of cytomegalovirus exposure and HLA in healthy donors. PCR used 60 Vbeta primers and 13 Jbeta primers. Clones were read by immunoSEQ multiplex PCR, and TCRdb kept only the in-frame ones, dropping some. The table shows 150,000 or so clones, with 60% to 80% occurring only once. Specimen: PBMCs. These receptors all come from a man between 35 and 55 years old in good health and CMV-seropositive.

The rearrangement uses TRBV4-1 and TRBJ2-7; D gene ambiguous. The CDR3 length is 15 residues. The germline gives CDR1 MGHRA, CDR2 YSYEKL. V was pared by 3 bases and J by 6 bases, with 18 bases between. The CDR3 DNA sequence: TGCGCCAGCAGCCAGAGTCCTCCCAGAGCTAGCGAGCAGTACTTC. It is translated as CASSQSPPRASEQYF.

This clone appeared a single time. This sequence joins TRBV5-4 and TRBJ2-3; tentatively, D is TRBD2 (5 bases). The CDR3 has 15 amino acids. The germline gives CDR1 SGHNT, CDR2 YYREEE (reference sequence). Between the trimmed V and J ends, which lost 0 bases and 4 bases, there was a span of 12 bases. CDR3 residues: CASSLASEGADTQYF. For the CDR3, the DNA is TGTGCCAGCAGCTTGGCCTCAGAGGGAGCAGATACGCAGTATTTT.

This chain links TRBV28 with TRBJ2-1; TRBD1 matches at 7 bases. The germline CDR1 and CDR2 sequences are MDHEN and SYDVKM. V dropped 6 bases and J dropped 15; count of bases not matched to a gene: 14. This CDR3 has 13 amino acids. CDR3: CASSYPVDRTRFF. The CDR3 DNA is TGTGCCAGCAGCTACCCCGTGGACAGGACGCGGTTCTTC.

V usage is TRBV2 and J usage is TRBJ2-7; TRBD2 agrees at 10 bases. The junction had 14 bases not matched to a gene; V was cut back by 6 bases and J by 0 bases. The CDR3 covers 18 residues. From germline, CDR1 is SNHLY and CDR2 FYNNEI. The CDR3 DNA follows: TGTGCCAGCAGGGCTACTAGCGGGATAACTTACGCCTCCTACGAGCAGTACTTC. Translating it yields CASRATSGITYASYEQYF.

This rearrangement joins TRBV2 to TRBJ2-1, with TRBD2 identical over 7 bases. The CDR3 runs to 15 residues. With 2 bases clipped from V and 10 bases from J, the junction kept 11 bases outside the gene matches. Germline values: CDR1 SNHLY, CDR2 FYNNEI. The CDR3 bases are TGTGCCAGCAGTGAACGGCACGGGGAGACTAGCGAGCAGTTCTTC. As protein: CASSERHGETSEQFF.